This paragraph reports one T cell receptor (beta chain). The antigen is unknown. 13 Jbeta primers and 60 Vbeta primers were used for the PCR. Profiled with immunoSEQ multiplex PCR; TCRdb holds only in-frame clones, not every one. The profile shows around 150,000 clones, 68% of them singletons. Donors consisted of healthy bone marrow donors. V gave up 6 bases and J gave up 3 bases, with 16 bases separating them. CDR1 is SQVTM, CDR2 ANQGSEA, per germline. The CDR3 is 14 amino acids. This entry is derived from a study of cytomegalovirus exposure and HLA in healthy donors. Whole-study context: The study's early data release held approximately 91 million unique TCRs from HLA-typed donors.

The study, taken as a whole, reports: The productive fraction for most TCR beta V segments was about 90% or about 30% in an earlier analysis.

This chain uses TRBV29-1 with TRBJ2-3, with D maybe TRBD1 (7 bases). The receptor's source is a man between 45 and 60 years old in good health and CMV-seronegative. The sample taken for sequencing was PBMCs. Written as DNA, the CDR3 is TGCAGCGTCGCAGGGGGGAAAAGGACAGATACGCAGTATTTT. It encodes CSVAGGKRTDTQYF.